The rows below give T cell receptor beta chains drawn from one sample of a study of T cell responses to AZD1222 COVID-19 vaccine. Sequencing was performed with immunoSEQ multiplex PCR; in TCRdb, only in-frame clones are kept and a portion is missing. The sample has 90,000 to 150,000 clones; approximately 87% are singletons. This material consisted of peripheral blood, taken on day 0 of AZD1222 vaccination. The origin of the receptors is an adult in good health. CDR3s include the opening cysteine and the closing phenylalanine or tryptophan. The order of the fields is V gene, D gene, CDR3 length, J gene, clone size, CDR3 DNA, CDR3 protein. The D gene is left open where the match is weak. Some rows mark clone size as missing; the rest say once, few, many or name a class of expanded clone.

TRBV27	NA	14	TRBJ1-2	many	TGTGCCAGCAGTTTAAATCCAAAGATCTATGGCTACACCTTC	CASSLNPKIYGYTF
TRBV7-2	TRBD2	15	TRBJ2-5	few	TGTGCCAGCAGCTTATGGCGGGGGAGTCAAGAGACCCAGTACTTC	CASSLWRGSQETQYF
TRBV10-3	NA	13	TRBJ2-3	NA	TGTGCCATCAGTGAATTATCCGCAGATACGCAGTATTTT	CAISELSADTQYF
TRBV7-2	NA	13	TRBJ2-7	NA	TGTGCCAGCCGTCTACCCGGTTCCTACGAGCAGTACTTC	CASRLPGSYEQYF
TRBV7-8	NA	13	TRBJ1-2	NA	TGTGCCAGCAGTCTGCGCAGTGGCTATGGCTACACCTTC	CASSLRSGYGYTF
TRBV4-1	NA	15	TRBJ1-1	many	TGCGCCAGCAGCCAAGATCAAGGGCAGGGCACTGAAGCTTTCTTT	CASSQDQGQGTEAFF
TRBV6-5	NA	13	TRBJ2-5	NA	TGTGCCAGCAGGATAAACAGGGAAGAGACCCAGTACTTC	CASRINREETQYF
TRBV4-2	TRBD2	18	TRBJ2-6	NA	TGTGCCAGCAGCCAAGAACCAGCGGGGGGGCTAGGGGCCAACGTCCTGACTTTC	CASSQEPAGGLGANVLTF
TRBV6-1	TRBD1	14	TRBJ1-1	NA	TGTGCCAGCAGTGAAAACCAGGGGGCTACTGAAGCTTTCTTT	CASSENQGATEAFF
TRBV5-1	NA	16	TRBJ1-1	NA	TGCGCCAGCAGCTTGGATTACCGGAGGGGACAAGGTGAAGCTTTCTTT	CASSLDYRRGQGEAFF
TRBV6-5	TRBD1	14	TRBJ1-2	NA	TGTGCCAGCAGCCTAGGACAGGGGGCGAATGGCTACACCTTC	CASSLGQGANGYTF
TRBV7-9	NA	13	TRBJ1-2	NA	TGTGCCAGCAGCTCCGATTCATTTGGCGGCTACACCTTC	CASSSDSFGGYTF
TRBV19	TRBD1	15	TRBJ1-1	NA	TGTGCCAGTAGTCCCCTGACAGGGCGGAACACTGAAGCTTTCTTT	CASSPLTGRNTEAFF
TRBV9	NA	12	TRBJ2-5	NA	TGTGCCAGCAGCGTAGTTGGAGAGACCCAGTACTTC	CASSVVGETQYF
TRBV19	TRBD2	14	TRBJ2-5	once	TGTGCCAGTAGTAAATATACTAGCGAAGAGACCCAGTACTTC	CASSKYTSEETQYF
TRBV5-5	NA	15	TRBJ1-6	NA	TGTGCCAGCAGCTTAGTCGACTCGAGAGTTTCACCCCTCCACTTT	CASSLVDSRVSPLHF
TRBV10-3	TRBD2	16	TRBJ2-3	NA	TGTGCCATCAGTGAGGGGACTAGCGGGGGGCCGTATAGTAAGTATTTT	CAISEGTSGGPYSKYF
TRBV7-9	NA	15	TRBJ1-1	NA	TGTGCCAGCAGCCTCCAGGACAGAGGGAACACTGAAGCTTTCTTT	CASSLQDRGNTEAFF
TRBV4-2	NA	14	TRBJ1-2	NA	TGTGCCAGCAGCCCCCGCCAGGGGAGGGATGGCTACACCTTC	CASSPRQGRDGYTF
TRBV12-3/TRBV12-4	NA	12	TRBJ1-1	NA	TGTGCCAGCAGTGGCACAGGGAGTGAAGCTTTCTTT	CASSGTGSEAFF
TRBV25-1	TRBD1	16	TRBJ2-7	NA	TGTGCCAGCAGCAAAACCGGACAGGGATCCTCCTACGAGCAGTACTTC	CASSKTGQGSSYEQYF
TRBV5-1	NA	15	TRBJ2-7	NA	TGCGCCAGCAGCGGACCAGGACTTAGCTCCTACGAGCAGTACTTC	CASSGPGLSSYEQYF
TRBV5-1	NA	14	TRBJ1-6	NA	TGCGCCAGCAGCACAGGGTCCTATAATTCACCCCTCCACTTT	CASSTGSYNSPLHF
TRBV5-5	NA	19	TRBJ1-6	once	TGTGCCAGCAGCTTCTTACAGGACCTATCTATGTCCCTTAATTCACCCCTCCACTTT	CASSFLQDLSMSLNSPLHF
TRBV2	NA	16	TRBJ1-1	few	TGTGCCAGCAGCCCCCCCTGGGGGATACGGGAAACTGAAGCTTTCTTT	CASSPPWGIRETEAFF
TRBV5-1	TRBD1	15	TRBJ1-2	NA	TGCGCCAGCAGTCACAACACAGGGGTTAACTATGGCTACACCTTC	CASSHNTGVNYGYTF